The clone carrying this T cell receptor beta chain was observed at least ten times. Per the germline V gene, CDR1 is SQVTM and CDR2 is ANQGSEA. CDR3 size: 14 residues. The V end was cut by 6 bases, the J end by 6 bases, with 18 bases between. This entry comes from a study of CD8 T cells in ankylosing spondylitis. TCRdb used MiXCR to reprocess the 5' RACE reads, holding one entry per CDR3 protein. This sample carries roughly 160,000 distinct CDR3 sequences, under 14% of them seen once, and the ten largest clones take 25% to 30%. The genes are TRBV29-1 and TRBJ2-1, with D perhaps TRBD2 (6 bases). This sequence originates from a male donor with ankylosing spondylitis or in good health (not recorded which). The sequencing input was blood, either unsorted or a sorted T cell fraction (not recorded which). The CDR3 is CSVGGAGGVNEQFF. CDR3 sequence (DNA): TGCAGCGTGGGCGGGGCAGGTGGGGTCAATGAGCAGTTCTTC.